This TCR beta chain stems from a study of T cell responses to AZD1222 COVID-19 vaccine. TCRdb's copy holds only in-frame clones and misses some; the assay was immunoSEQ multiplex PCR. The data hold some 120,000 clones, with 94% observed a single time. The CDR3 totals 14 residues. Between the trimmed V and J ends, which lost 3 bases and 4 bases, there was a span of 12 bases. Germline CDR1 and CDR2: MNHEY and SMNVEV (reference sequence). This specimen consisted of peripheral blood, obtained on day 0 of AZD1222 vaccination. This TCR derives from an adult in good health. This rearrangement joins TRBV27 to TRBJ1-1; possible D gene TRBD1, 6 bases. CDR3 region: CASSFLQGSTEAFF. The CDR3 region has the DNA TGTGCCAGCAGTTTTCTACAGGGAAGCACTGAAGCTTTCTTT.